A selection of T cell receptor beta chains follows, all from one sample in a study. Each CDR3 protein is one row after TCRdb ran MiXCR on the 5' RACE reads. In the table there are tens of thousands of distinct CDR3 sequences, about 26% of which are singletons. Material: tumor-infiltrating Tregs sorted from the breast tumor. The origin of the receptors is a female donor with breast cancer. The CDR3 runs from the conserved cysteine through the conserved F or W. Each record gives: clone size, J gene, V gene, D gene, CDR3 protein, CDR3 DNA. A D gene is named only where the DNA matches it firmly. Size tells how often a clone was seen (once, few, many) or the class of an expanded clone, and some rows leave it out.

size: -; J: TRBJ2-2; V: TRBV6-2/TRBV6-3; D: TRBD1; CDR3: CASSYTPGQGKTGELFF; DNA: TGTGCCAGCAGTTATACCCCCGGACAGGGAAAAACCGGGGAGCTGTTTTTT
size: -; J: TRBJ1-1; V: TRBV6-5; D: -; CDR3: CASRQGQNTEAFF; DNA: TGTGCCAGCAGACAGGGCCAGAACACTGAAGCTTTCTTT
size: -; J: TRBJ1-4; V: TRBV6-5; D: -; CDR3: CASKRDFGEKLFF; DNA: TGTGCCAGCAAGCGGGACTTTGGTGAAAAACTGTTTTTT
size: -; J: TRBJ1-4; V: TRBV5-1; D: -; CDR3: CASSKAGAESEKLFF; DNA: TGCGCCAGCAGCAAGGCCGGGGCGGAAAGTGAAAAACTGTTTTTT
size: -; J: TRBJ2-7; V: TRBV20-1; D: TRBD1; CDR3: CSASDSGTGAYEQYF; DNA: TGCAGTGCTAGCGACTCCGGGACAGGGGCCTACGAGCAGTACTTC
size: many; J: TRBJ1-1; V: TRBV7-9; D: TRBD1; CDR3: CASSLDRSDTEAFF; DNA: TGTGCCAGCAGCCTGGACAGGTCTGACACTGAAGCTTTCTTT
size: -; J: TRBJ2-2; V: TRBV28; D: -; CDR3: CASGLFMNTGELFF; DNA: TGTGCCAGCGGACTTTTCATGAACACCGGGGAGCTGTTTTTT
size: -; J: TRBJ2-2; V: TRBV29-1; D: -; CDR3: CSGRRGGTGELFF; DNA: TGCAGCGGGAGAAGGGGGGGAACCGGGGAGCTGTTTTTT
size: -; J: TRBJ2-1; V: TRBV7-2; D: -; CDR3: CASSLDSFEESYNEQFF; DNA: TGTGCCAGCAGCCTAGATTCGTTCGAAGAGTCCTACAATGAGCAGTTCTTC
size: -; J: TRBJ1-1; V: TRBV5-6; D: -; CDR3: CASSTGTRRLKNTEAFF; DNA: TGTGCCAGCAGCACCGGGACCCGAAGACTCAAGAACACTGAAGCTTTCTTT
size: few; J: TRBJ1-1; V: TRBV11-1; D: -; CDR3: CASSHPWRTLNTEAFF; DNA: TGTGCCAGCAGCCACCCCTGGCGTACACTGAACACTGAAGCTTTCTTT
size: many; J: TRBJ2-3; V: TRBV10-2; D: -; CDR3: CASTPTQASTDTQYF; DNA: TGCGCCAGCACCCCCACCCAGGCGAGCACAGATACGCAGTATTTT
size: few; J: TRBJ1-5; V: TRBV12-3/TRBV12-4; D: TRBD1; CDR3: CASRRTGTGGGQPQHF; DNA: TGTGCCAGCAGGCGTACCGGGACAGGGGGCGGTCAGCCCCAACATTTT
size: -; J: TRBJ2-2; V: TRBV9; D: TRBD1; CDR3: CASSPRETGSGELFF; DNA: TGTGCCAGCAGCCCGCGTGAGACAGGGTCCGGGGAGCTGTTTTTT
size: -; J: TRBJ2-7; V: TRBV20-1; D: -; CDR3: CSAKNGIRPYEQYF; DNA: TGCAGTGCTAAGAACGGGATTAGGCCCTACGAGCAGTACTTC
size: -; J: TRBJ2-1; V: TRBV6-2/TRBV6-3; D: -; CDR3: CASGPAGTPTEFF; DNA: TGTGCCAGCGGACCGGCCGGGACTCCAACGGAGTTCTTC
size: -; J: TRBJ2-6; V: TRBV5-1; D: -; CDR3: CASSLGPRGSGANVLTF; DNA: TGCGCCAGCAGCTTGGGGCCGCGTGGCTCTGGGGCCAACGTCCTGACTTTC
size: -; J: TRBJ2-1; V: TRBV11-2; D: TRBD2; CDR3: CASSSPGRRNEQFF; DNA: TGTGCCAGCAGCTCTCCCGGGAGGCGAAATGAGCAGTTCTTC
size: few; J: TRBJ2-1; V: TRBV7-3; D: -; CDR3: CASSLSQDNEQFF; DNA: TGTGCCAGCAGCCTTTCTCAGGACAATGAGCAGTTCTTC
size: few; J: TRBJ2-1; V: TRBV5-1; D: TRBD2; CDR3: CASSNLAGSNEQFF; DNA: TGCGCCAGCAGCAACCTAGCGGGAAGCAATGAGCAGTTCTTC
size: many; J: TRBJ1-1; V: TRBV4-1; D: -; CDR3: CASSHQVRNTEAFF; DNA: TGCGCCAGCAGCCACCAGGTCAGGAACACTGAAGCTTTCTTT
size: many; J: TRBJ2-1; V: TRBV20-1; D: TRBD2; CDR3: CSAIHASGREYEQFF; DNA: TGCAGTGCTATCCATGCTAGCGGGAGGGAATATGAGCAGTTCTTC
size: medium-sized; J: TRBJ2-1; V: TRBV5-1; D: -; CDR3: CASSYSNEQFF; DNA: TGCGCCAGCAGCTATAGCAATGAGCAGTTCTTC
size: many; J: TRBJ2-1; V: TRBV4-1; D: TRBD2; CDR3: CASSQGLAGWNEQFF; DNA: TGCGCCAGCAGCCAAGGACTAGCGGGATGGAATGAGCAGTTCTTC
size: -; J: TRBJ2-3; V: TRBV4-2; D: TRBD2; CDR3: CASSQDLGRASTDTQYF; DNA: TGTGCCAGCAGCCAAGATCTCGGGAGGGCTAGCACAGATACGCAGTATTTT
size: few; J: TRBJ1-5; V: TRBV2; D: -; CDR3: CASSPLMGSNQPQHF; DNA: TGTGCCAGCAGTCCCCTGATGGGGAGCAATCAGCCCCAGCATTTT
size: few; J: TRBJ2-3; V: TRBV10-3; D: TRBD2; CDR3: CAISEPGTSGGADTQYF; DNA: TGTGCCATCAGTGAGCCGGGGACTAGCGGGGGGGCAGATACGCAGTATTTT
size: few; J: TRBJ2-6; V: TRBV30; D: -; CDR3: CAWSFPLWGQGANVLTF; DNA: TGTGCCTGGAGTTTCCCCCTTTGGGGGCAAGGGGCCAACGTCCTGACTTTC
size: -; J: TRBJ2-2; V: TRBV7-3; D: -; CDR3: CASSLSGTKGGELFF; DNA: TGTGCCAGCAGCTTAAGTGGGACGAAGGGCGGGGAGCTGTTTTTT
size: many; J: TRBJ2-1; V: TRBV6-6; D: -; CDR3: CASSYSLLGFSWNEQFF; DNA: TGTGCCAGCAGTTACTCGTTATTGGGTTTTTCATGGAATGAGCAGTTCTTC
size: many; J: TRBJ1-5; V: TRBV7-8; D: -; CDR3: CASSLLVTQPQHF; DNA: TGTGCCAGCAGCTTACTAGTCACTCAGCCCCAGCATTTT
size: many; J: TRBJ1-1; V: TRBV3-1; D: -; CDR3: CASSQDSGVNTEAFF; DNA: TGTGCCAGCAGCCAAGATTCAGGGGTGAATACTGAAGCTTTCTTT
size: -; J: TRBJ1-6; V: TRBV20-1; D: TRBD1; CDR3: CSARSRTGNSPLHF; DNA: TGCAGTGCTAGATCCAGGACAGGGAATTCACCCCTCCACTTT
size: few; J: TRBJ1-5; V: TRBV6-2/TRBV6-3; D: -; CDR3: CASSEPGPQHF; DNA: TGTGCCAGCAGTGAACCAGGGCCCCAGCATTTT
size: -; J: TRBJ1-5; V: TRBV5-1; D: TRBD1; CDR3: CASSFGTGGRNQPQHF; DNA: TGCGCCAGCAGCTTCGGGACAGGGGGCCGCAATCAGCCCCAGCATTTT
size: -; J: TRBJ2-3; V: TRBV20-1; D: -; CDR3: CSVTGETDTQYF; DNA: TGCAGTGTCACGGGAGAGACAGATACGCAGTATTTT
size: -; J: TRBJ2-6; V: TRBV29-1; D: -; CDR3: CSASQWGDGRSGANVLTF; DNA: TGCAGCGCCAGTCAGTGGGGCGACGGACGCTCTGGGGCCAACGTCCTGACTTTC
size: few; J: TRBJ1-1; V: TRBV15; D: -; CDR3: CATSSDLDTEAFF; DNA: TGTGCCACCAGCAGCGACCTGGACACTGAAGCTTTCTTT
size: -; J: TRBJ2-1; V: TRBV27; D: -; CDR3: CASSLGRNNNNEQFF; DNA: TGTGCCAGCAGTTTAGGTAGAAACAACAACAATGAGCAGTTCTTC
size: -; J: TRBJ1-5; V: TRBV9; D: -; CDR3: CASSVGGHSNQPQHF; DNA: TGTGCCAGCAGCGTAGGAGGGCATAGCAATCAGCCCCAGCATTTT
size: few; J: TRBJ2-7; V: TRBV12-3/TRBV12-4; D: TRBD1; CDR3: CASLDQGAYEQYF; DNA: TGTGCCAGCCTGGATCAGGGGGCCTACGAGCAGTACTTC
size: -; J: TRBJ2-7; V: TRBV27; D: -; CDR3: CASSLCEQYF; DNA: TGTGCCAGCAGTTTATGCGAGCAGTACTTC
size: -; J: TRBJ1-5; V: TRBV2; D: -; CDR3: CASGTGLNNQPQHF; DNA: TGTGCCAGCGGAACGGGACTGAACAATCAGCCCCAGCATTTT
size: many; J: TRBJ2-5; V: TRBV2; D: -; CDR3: CASSVQLGSIQETQYF; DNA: TGTGCCAGCAGTGTCCAACTAGGGTCCATCCAAGAGACCCAGTACTTC
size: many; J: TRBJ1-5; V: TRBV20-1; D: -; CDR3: CSASDPYDTHHEFAQHF; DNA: TGCAGTGCTAGCGACCCATATGACACGCACCACGAGTTTGCCCAGCATTTT
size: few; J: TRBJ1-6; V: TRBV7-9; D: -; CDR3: CASRGGGQGNSPLHF; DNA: TGTGCCAGCAGAGGGGGGGGGCAGGGGAATTCACCCCTCCACTTT
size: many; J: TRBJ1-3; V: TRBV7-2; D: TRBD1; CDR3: CASSPGTGRNTIYF; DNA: TGTGCCAGCAGCCCCGGGACAGGCCGAAACACCATATATTTT